This TCR beta chain was captured by sequencing in a study of T-cell reconstitution after alpha-beta-depleted transplantation in children. The CDR3 spans 11 residues. Germline trimming cut 5 bases from V and 10 bases from J; bases unmatched to any gene: 1. The germline V gene has CDR1 KGHSH and CDR2 LQKENI. Unique molecular identifiers featured in how the TCRbeta library was prepared. TCRdb used MiXCR to reprocess the PCR reads, holding one entry per CDR3 protein. The sample lists hundreds of thousands of distinct CDR3 sequences; roughly 17% were seen once. The origin of this receptor is a human donor who donated a stem cell graft to a child with acute myeloid leukemia. The J gene is TRBJ2-1, the V gene TRBV18; 8 bases are shared with TRBD2. The sample consisted of PBMCs from the stem cell graft donor, taken from the stem cell graft. In nucleotides, the CDR3 is TGTGCCAGCTCAAGGACTAGCGAGCAGTTCTTC. It codes for CASSRTSEQFF.